These 4 T cell receptor beta chains came from one sample sequenced in a study of blood T cell repertoires in COVID-19. Produced via immunoSEQ multiplex PCR; TCRdb's table is partial and in-frame only. The table shows 15,000 to 20,000 clones, with about 91% occurring only once. Input material: peripheral blood. These receptors were collected from a human donor in a cohort sampled during active COVID-19.

V is TRBV11-3 and J is TRBJ2-7, with TRBD1 as a possible D gene (5 bases). V lost 1 base and J lost 5, with 15 bases in between. The germline V gene has CDR1 SGHNT and CDR2 YENEEA. CDR3 length: 15 residues. The CDR3 here is CASSLAGRRAHEQYF. DNA for the CDR3: TGTGCCAGCAGCTTAGCAGGGCGCAGGGCCCACGAGCAGTACTTC.

The chain couples TRBV10-2 to TRBJ1-5; D may be TRBD1 (6 bases). The CDR3 extends over 15 amino acids. Germline V CDR1 and CDR2: WSHSY, SAAADI. V was clipped by 6 bases and J by 1 base, with 13 bases between them. The CDR3 loop is CASRLGTTSNQPQHF. DNA of the CDR3: TGCGCCAGCAGACTCGGGACAACCAGCAATCAGCCCCAGCATTTT.

This chain joins TRBV19 and TRBJ1-2; TRBD1 matches 8 bases. The germline CDR1 and CDR2 sequences are LNHDA and SQIVND (reference sequence). This CDR3 is 14 amino acids long. Trimming took 5 bases from V and 5 from J; bases not matched to a gene: 7. The DNA of the CDR3 is TGTGCCAGTAGTGGGACAGGACGCTCTTATGGCTACACCTTC. Amino acid sequence: CASSGTGRSYGYTF.

This clone has a single count. This chain links TRBV30 with TRBJ1-1; 8 bases are a match to TRBD1. The V and J ends lost 3 bases and 2 bases, in that order; junction bases with no gene match: 8. Germline CDR1 and CDR2: GTSNPN and SVGIG (reference sequence). This CDR3 spans 15 amino acids. The CDR3 DNA reads TGTGCCTGGAGCGAACTCGGGACAGGCAACACTGAAGCTTTCTTT. Its protein is CAWSELGTGNTEAFF.